The 7 T cell receptor beta chains below all came from one sample that was sequenced in a study of spatial heterogeneity in lung cancer. What these receptors recognize is not known. As to time point: sample taken at primary tumor resection. From the 5' RACE reads, TCRdb called clonotypes with MiXCR, one entry per CDR3 protein. The table has 9,500 to 12,000 distinct CDR3 sequences, approximately 7.2% seen once. Study-wide points: Tumors with more nonsynonymous mutations had more expanded intratumoral alpha and beta TCRs.

Sequencing used lung tumor tissue, obtained at surgery. These receptors were collected from a female donor with early-stage non-small cell lung cancer.

This clonotype was seen repeatedly, ten times or more. The chain recombines TRBV5-1 with TRBJ2-7; maybe TRBD1 (6 bases). Between the trimmed V and J ends, which lost 2 bases and 9 bases, there was a span of 15 bases. This CDR3 has 13 amino acids. Germline V gene data show CDR1 as SGHRS and CDR2 as YFSETQ. CDR3 in DNA: TGCGCCAGCAGCTTACGGACAGCGTCCGGGCAGTACTTC. Translated, it gives CASSLRTASGQYF.

At least ten counts were recorded for this clonotype. This chain uses TRBV7-2 with TRBJ1-2; 10 nucleotides align to TRBD1. The V gene end was trimmed by 6 bases and the J gene end by 8 bases; junction bases not matched to a gene: 6. CDR3 size: 13 residues. Germline CDR1 reads SGHTA; CDR2 reads FQGNSA. The CDR3 loop is CASSEGQGRGYTF. The CDR3 coding sequence is TGTGCCAGCAGTGAGGGACAGGGGAGAGGCTACACCTTC.

The gene calls are TRBV15 and TRBJ2-5; D is unresolved. Germline V lookup: CDR1 LNHNV, CDR2 YYDKDF (reference sequence). V shed 8 bases and J shed 2 bases, with 6 bases lying between them. There are 11 residues in the CDR3. CDR3 in amino acids: CATGEQETQYF. Written as DNA, the CDR3 is TGTGCCACCGGAGAACAAGAGACCCAGTACTTC.

This clonotype was found many times. DNA of the CDR3: TGTGCCAGCAGGCCCCGGGACTCAAACAATCAGCCCCAGCATTTT. This translates into CASRPRDSNNQPQHF. This chain links TRBV5-6 with TRBJ1-5; D might be TRBD1 (5 bases). The CDR3 covers 15 residues. The V and J ends lost 5 bases and 3 bases respectively, with 15 bases between them. Germline V gives CDR1 SGHDT, CDR2 YYEEEE.

This clonotype turned up a few times. Here the CDR3 reads CASKAGVGSYNEQFF. The CDR3 nucleotides read TGTGCCAGCAAGGCGGGAGTCGGCTCCTACAATGAGCAGTTCTTC. This chain links TRBV6-1 with TRBJ2-1; 7 nucleotides align to TRBD2. The CDR3 has 15 amino acids. After removal of 7 bases from V and 0 bases from J, the junction contained 6 bases not matched to a gene. CDR1 is MNHNS, CDR2 SASEGT, per germline.

This clonotype was picked up a small number of times. The genes are TRBV5-6 and TRBJ1-1; 12 bases match TRBD1. Germline V gene lookup returns CDR1 SGHDT and CDR2 YYEEEE. With 1 base clipped from V and 1 base from J, the junction kept 5 bases outside the gene matches. The CDR3 sequence is 17 residues long. The CDR3 DNA follows: TGTGCCAGCAGCTTGATCGGGACAGGGGGCTGGAACACTGAAGCTTTCTTT. Its translation: CASSLIGTGGWNTEAFF. Looking up the rest from reference TRBV5-6 and TRBJ1-1 gives the full variable domain: DAGVTQSPTHLIKTRGQQVTLRCSPKSGHDTVSWYQQALGQGPQFIFQYYEEEERQRGNFPDRFSGHQFPNYSSELNVNALLLGDSALYLCASSLIGTGGWNTEAFFGQGTRLTVV.

This clonotype was seen at least ten times. J is TRBJ2-7 and V is TRBV5-4; TRBD2 is a possible D gene (7 bases). In germline, CDR1 is SGHNT, CDR2 YYREEE (reference sequence). The CDR3 runs to 15 residues. The germline V and J ends were trimmed by 3 bases and 3 bases, with 16 bases remaining between them. The CDR3 nucleotides read TGTGCCAGCAGCTCGCTGCGGGGGCCAGACTACGAGCAGTACTTC. Protein sequence: CASSSLRGPDYEQYF. The whole variable domain, filled in from reference TRBV5-4 and TRBJ2-7, reads ETGVTQSPTHLIKTRGQQVTLRCSSQSGHNTVSWYQQALGQGPQFIFQYYREEENGRGNFPPRFSGLQFPNYSSELNVNALELDDSALYLCASSSLRGPDYEQYFGPGTRLTVT.